Listed below are T cell receptor beta chains from one sample, sequenced in a study of long-term antiretroviral therapy in people with HIV. The table came from immunoSEQ multiplex PCR; TCRdb's copy has only in-frame clones and leaves some out. The sample gives fewer than 35,000 clones, 65% to 85% of which show up once; roughly 8.2% is in the top ten. Source: unsorted PBMCs, taken 3.1 years after starting antiretroviral therapy. The receptors stem from a woman aged 45-65 years with HIV. The CDR3 runs from the conserved cysteine through the conserved F or W. D genes are given only for firm matches. Size is omitted from some rows. Given values are once, few, many or a class for expanded clones.

CDR3aa: CASSRKGTDTEAFF; CDR3nt: TGTGCCAGCTCACGAAAAGGGACCGACACTGAAGCTTTCTTT; d_gene: .; j_gene: TRBJ1-1; abundance: once; v_gene: TRBV18
CDR3aa: CASSLDRVAGGAGYTF; CDR3nt: TGTGCCAGCAGCTTAGATAGGGTGGCAGGGGGCGCAGGCTACACCTTC; d_gene: TRBD1; j_gene: TRBJ1-2; abundance: .; v_gene: TRBV11-2
CDR3aa: CATRQGTDTQYF; CDR3nt: TGCGCCACCAGACAGGGAACAGATACGCAGTATTTT; d_gene: TRBD1; j_gene: TRBJ2-3; abundance: .; v_gene: TRBV5-1
CDR3aa: CASSLWIAGNNEQFF; CDR3nt: TGTGCCAGCAGCCTTTGGATAGCGGGGAACAATGAGCAGTTCTTC; d_gene: TRBD2; j_gene: TRBJ2-1; abundance: .; v_gene: TRBV7-3
CDR3aa: CASTPGSGGPSTDTQYF; CDR3nt: TGCGCCAGCACCCCCGGGAGCGGGGGCCCTAGCACAGATACGCAGTATTTT; d_gene: TRBD2; j_gene: TRBJ2-3; abundance: .; v_gene: TRBV5-1
CDR3aa: CASSPGWRGGYTF; CDR3nt: TGTGCCAGCAGCCCGGGTTGGCGAGGTGGCTACACCTTC; d_gene: .; j_gene: TRBJ1-2; abundance: .; v_gene: TRBV6-5
CDR3aa: CASSWDSNTEAFF; CDR3nt: TGCGCCAGCAGCTGGGACAGCAACACTGAAGCTTTCTTT; d_gene: TRBD1; j_gene: TRBJ1-1; abundance: .; v_gene: TRBV5-1
CDR3aa: CASKAGPANTGELFF; CDR3nt: TGTGCCAGCAAGGCGGGACCCGCGAACACCGGGGAGCTGTTTTTT; d_gene: .; j_gene: TRBJ2-2; abundance: .; v_gene: TRBV6-1
CDR3aa: CASGGAWETQYF; CDR3nt: TGTGCCAGCGGGGGGGCTTGGGAGACCCAGTACTTC; d_gene: .; j_gene: TRBJ2-5; abundance: .; v_gene: TRBV27
CDR3aa: CASSTRLSAGELFF; CDR3nt: TGTGCCAGCAGCACCCGTCTAAGCGCCGGGGAGCTGTTTTTT; d_gene: .; j_gene: TRBJ2-2; abundance: .; v_gene: TRBV6-1
CDR3aa: CASSLGSGGAYNEQFF; CDR3nt: TGTGCCAGCAGCTTGGGAAGCGGGGGGGCTTACAATGAGCAGTTCTTC; d_gene: TRBD2; j_gene: TRBJ2-1; abundance: .; v_gene: TRBV7-7
CDR3aa: CASSIGRQDGYTF; CDR3nt: TGTGCCAGTAGTATAGGCAGACAAGATGGCTACACCTTC; d_gene: .; j_gene: TRBJ1-2; abundance: .; v_gene: TRBV19
CDR3aa: CSVDAGALVAFF; CDR3nt: TGCAGCGTTGATGCGGGGGCCTTAGTAGCTTTCTTT; d_gene: .; j_gene: TRBJ1-1; abundance: .; v_gene: TRBV29-1
CDR3aa: CASRRSGQPIYQETQYF; CDR3nt: TGCGCCAGCAGACGTAGTGGACAGCCAATTTACCAAGAGACCCAGTACTTC; d_gene: .; j_gene: TRBJ2-5; abundance: .; v_gene: TRBV5-1
CDR3aa: CASSYFGTGGDGAFF; CDR3nt: TGTGCCAGCAGTTACTTCGGGACAGGGGGAGATGGAGCTTTCTTT; d_gene: TRBD1; j_gene: TRBJ1-1; abundance: .; v_gene: TRBV6-5
CDR3aa: CASSLGRNYEQYF; CDR3nt: TGCGCCAGCAGCTTGGGACGGAACTACGAGCAGTACTTC; d_gene: .; j_gene: TRBJ2-7; abundance: once; v_gene: TRBV5-1
CDR3aa: CASSFRTSGVYNEQFF; CDR3nt: TGTGCCAGCAGCTTCCGGACTAGCGGGGTTTACAATGAGCAGTTCTTC; d_gene: TRBD2; j_gene: TRBJ2-1; abundance: .; v_gene: TRBV7-8
CDR3aa: CSASRGQGPNEQFF; CDR3nt: TGCAGCGCCAGCCGGGGACAGGGACCAAATGAGCAGTTCTTC; d_gene: TRBD1; j_gene: TRBJ2-1; abundance: .; v_gene: TRBV29-1
CDR3aa: CASSSWTDQGHEFF; CDR3nt: TGTGCCAGCAGTTCTTGGACAGATCAGGGCCATGAGTTCTTC; d_gene: .; j_gene: TRBJ2-1; abundance: few; v_gene: TRBV27
CDR3aa: CASSLSDLGLTDTQYF; CDR3nt: TGTGCCAGCAGCTTATCTGACTTGGGGTTGACAGATACGCAGTATTTT; d_gene: .; j_gene: TRBJ2-3; abundance: .; v_gene: TRBV5-5
CDR3aa: CASMPDFSGNTIYF; CDR3nt: TGTGCCAGCATGCCGGACTTCTCTGGAAACACCATATATTTT; d_gene: .; j_gene: TRBJ1-3; abundance: .; v_gene: TRBV6-5
CDR3aa: CASSESEHVSGNTIYF; CDR3nt: TGTGCCAGCAGTGAATCGGAACACGTCTCTGGAAACACCATATATTTT; d_gene: .; j_gene: TRBJ1-3; abundance: once; v_gene: TRBV6-1
CDR3aa: CASSLRSLSGANVLTF; CDR3nt: TGTGCCAGCAGCTTACGGTCCTTATCTGGGGCCAACGTCCTGACTTTC; d_gene: .; j_gene: TRBJ2-6; abundance: .; v_gene: TRBV7-8
CDR3aa: CASSPMDRENQPQHF; CDR3nt: TGTGCCAGTAGCCCTATGGACAGGGAGAATCAGCCCCAGCATTTT; d_gene: TRBD1; j_gene: TRBJ1-5; abundance: .; v_gene: TRBV19
CDR3aa: CASSFPLGGNSNQPQHF; CDR3nt: TGTGCCAGCAGTTTCCCCCTCGGCGGTAATAGCAATCAGCCCCAGCATTTT; d_gene: .; j_gene: TRBJ1-5; abundance: .; v_gene: TRBV28
CDR3aa: CASSLVRTGLYGYTF; CDR3nt: TGTGCCAGCAGCTTGGTGCGGACAGGACTCTATGGCTACACCTTC; d_gene: TRBD1; j_gene: TRBJ1-2; abundance: .; v_gene: TRBV5-5
CDR3aa: CASSLAGSVYNSPLHF; CDR3nt: TGTGCCAGCAGCTTGGCAGGGAGTGTTTATAATTCACCCCTCCACTTT; d_gene: .; j_gene: TRBJ1-6; abundance: few; v_gene: TRBV5-4
CDR3aa: CASSVGGGGGNTGELFF; CDR3nt: TGTGCCAGCAGCGTAGGGGGCGGCGGGGGCAACACCGGGGAGCTGTTTTTT; d_gene: .; j_gene: TRBJ2-2; abundance: .; v_gene: TRBV9
CDR3aa: CASSQGAFGGGEQFF; CDR3nt: TGCGCCAGCAGCCAAGGGGCTTTTGGAGGAGGCGAGCAGTTCTTC; d_gene: .; j_gene: TRBJ2-1; abundance: .; v_gene: TRBV4-1
CDR3aa: CASSLSGQGKGNTIYF; CDR3nt: TGTGCCAGCAGTTTATCGGGACAGGGAAAAGGAAACACCATATATTTT; d_gene: TRBD1; j_gene: TRBJ1-3; abundance: .; v_gene: TRBV28
CDR3aa: CASRSENSPLHF; CDR3nt: TGTGCCAGCAGGAGCGAAAATTCACCCCTCCACTTT; d_gene: .; j_gene: TRBJ1-6; abundance: .; v_gene: TRBV2
CDR3aa: CASSSISGGAYEQFF; CDR3nt: TGTGCCAGCAGCTCCATTAGCGGGGGGGCCTATGAGCAGTTCTTC; d_gene: TRBD2; j_gene: TRBJ2-1; abundance: .; v_gene: TRBV11-2
CDR3aa: CASSFGETYGYTF; CDR3nt: TGCGCCAGCAGCTTCGGGGAAACCTATGGCTACACCTTC; d_gene: .; j_gene: TRBJ1-2; abundance: .; v_gene: TRBV5-1
CDR3aa: CASTNPTWETQYF; CDR3nt: TGCGCCAGCACAAACCCCACATGGGAGACCCAGTACTTC; d_gene: .; j_gene: TRBJ2-5; abundance: .; v_gene: TRBV10-2
CDR3aa: CASSFGYSNQPQHF; CDR3nt: TGTGCCAGCAGTTTTGGGTATAGCAATCAGCCCCAGCATTTT; d_gene: .; j_gene: TRBJ1-5; abundance: .; v_gene: TRBV27
CDR3aa: CASREQGVSNQPQHF; CDR3nt: TGTGCCAGCAGGGAACAGGGTGTAAGCAATCAGCCCCAGCATTTT; d_gene: .; j_gene: TRBJ1-5; abundance: few; v_gene: TRBV2
CDR3aa: CASSLYTEARADTGELFF; CDR3nt: TGTGCCAGCAGCTTATATACCGAGGCCCGGGCGGACACCGGGGAGCTGTTTTTT; d_gene: .; j_gene: TRBJ2-2; abundance: .; v_gene: TRBV7-8
CDR3aa: CACVLGQVAGNTIYF; CDR3nt: TGTGCCTGTGTGCTGGGACAGGTCGCTGGAAACACCATATATTTT; d_gene: TRBD1; j_gene: TRBJ1-3; abundance: .; v_gene: TRBV30
CDR3aa: CASSLPGRPEETQYF; CDR3nt: TGTGCCAGCAGCTTACCGGGGAGGCCTGAGGAGACCCAGTACTTC; d_gene: .; j_gene: TRBJ2-5; abundance: .; v_gene: TRBV7-3
CDR3aa: CASSDGRDYGYTF; CDR3nt: TGTGCCAGCAGTGATGGCAGAGACTATGGCTACACCTTC; d_gene: .; j_gene: TRBJ1-2; abundance: few; v_gene: TRBV2
CDR3aa: CASSGTSGGFYNEQFF; CDR3nt: TGTGCCAGCAGTGGGACTAGCGGGGGGTTCTACAATGAGCAGTTCTTC; d_gene: TRBD2; j_gene: TRBJ2-1; abundance: .; v_gene: TRBV2
CDR3aa: CASRRNPTSNQPQHF; CDR3nt: TGTGCCAGCAGGAGGAATCCCACTAGCAATCAGCCCCAGCATTTT; d_gene: .; j_gene: TRBJ1-5; abundance: .; v_gene: TRBV5-5
CDR3aa: CASSQGLAGGLKNNEQFF; CDR3nt: TGCGCCAGCAGCCAGGGACTAGCGGGGGGGCTAAAGAATAATGAGCAGTTCTTC; d_gene: TRBD2; j_gene: TRBJ2-1; abundance: once; v_gene: TRBV4-1
CDR3aa: CASSPGTEDQPQHF; CDR3nt: TGCGCCAGCAGCCCCGGGACAGAGGATCAGCCCCAGCATTTT; d_gene: TRBD1; j_gene: TRBJ1-5; abundance: few; v_gene: TRBV5-1
CDR3aa: CASSPQGSNYGYTF; CDR3nt: TGTGCCAGCAGCCCCCAGGGCTCTAACTATGGCTACACCTTC; d_gene: .; j_gene: TRBJ1-2; abundance: .; v_gene: TRBV27
CDR3aa: CASSLEGVTDTQYF; CDR3nt: TGTGCCAGCAGCTTAGAGGGGGTCACAGATACGCAGTATTTT; d_gene: .; j_gene: TRBJ2-3; abundance: .; v_gene: TRBV11-2
CDR3aa: CASSTTDTQYF; CDR3nt: TGTGCCAGCTCAACTACAGATACGCAGTATTTT; d_gene: .; j_gene: TRBJ2-3; abundance: .; v_gene: TRBV18
CDR3aa: CASSLAGGRVKNIQYF; CDR3nt: TGTGCCAGCAGCTTAGCCGGGGGTCGGGTCAAAAACATTCAGTACTTC; d_gene: .; j_gene: TRBJ2-4; abundance: .; v_gene: TRBV7-2
CDR3aa: CASSFGTGPPLHF; CDR3nt: TGTGCCAGCAGTTTCGGGACAGGTCCACCCCTCCACTTT; d_gene: TRBD1; j_gene: TRBJ1-6; abundance: .; v_gene: TRBV27
CDR3aa: CASSFGQGAGSPLHF; CDR3nt: TGTGCCAGCAGCTTTGGGCAGGGGGCGGGATCACCCCTCCACTTT; d_gene: TRBD1; j_gene: TRBJ1-6; abundance: once; v_gene: TRBV7-2
CDR3aa: CASSQYKVWVGYTF; CDR3nt: TGCGCCAGCAGTCAATACAAGGTTTGGGTTGGCTACACCTTC; d_gene: .; j_gene: TRBJ1-2; abundance: .; v_gene: TRBV23-1
CDR3aa: CASRRQPGTEAFF; CDR3nt: TGTGCCAGCAGACGCCAGCCGGGAACTGAAGCTTTCTTT; d_gene: .; j_gene: TRBJ1-1; abundance: .; v_gene: TRBV7-6
CDR3aa: CASSQVQGEDYGYTF; CDR3nt: TGCGCCAGCAGCCAAGTTCAGGGGGAGGACTATGGCTACACCTTC; d_gene: TRBD1; j_gene: TRBJ1-2; abundance: .; v_gene: TRBV4-1
CDR3aa: CASSPLQGWNSPLHF; CDR3nt: TGTGCCAGCTCACCCCTACAGGGGTGGAATTCACCCCTCCACTTT; d_gene: TRBD1; j_gene: TRBJ1-6; abundance: .; v_gene: TRBV18